The 16 T cell receptor beta chains listed next were all sequenced from one sample in a study of metastatic and nonmetastatic thyroid tumors. TCRdb called clones again from the PCR reads with MiXCR. The sample has around 34,000 clones, roughly 22% seen once. Nobody among the patients had been given any treatment before thyroid surgery. Source material: tumor tissue. All receptors derive from a male donor with papillary thyroid cancer or a benign thyroid nodule (not recorded which). Some clones in this sample may be carry-over from other donors' samples.

This clone was seen at least ten times. The chain employs TRBV20-1 and TRBJ1-5; D perhaps matches TRBD1 (5 bases). V was cut by 6 bases and J by 3 bases, with 15 bases left in between. CDR3 size: 14 residues. The germline gives CDR1 DFQATT, CDR2 SNEGSKA (reference sequence). The DNA of the CDR3 is TGCAGTGCCCAAATGGGGACGGACAATCAGCCCCAGCATTTT. Translation gives CSAQMGTDNQPQHF.

The chain is built from TRBV5-1 and TRBJ2-1; 7 nucleotides line up with TRBD2. Germline assignment: CDR1 SGHRS and CDR2 YFSETQ. This CDR3 has 14 residues. V lost 2 bases and J lost 13; bases outside the gene matches: 12. The CDR3, as DNA: TGCGCCAGCAGCTTTGAAGGAGCGGGAATCCAACAGTTCTTC. Its translation: CASSFEGAGIQQFF.

This clone has only a few counts. The chain couples TRBV10-1 to TRBJ2-7; D not certain. V dropped 10 bases and J dropped 6 bases, with 16 bases sitting between them. The germline gives CDR1 WNHNN, CDR2 SYGVQD (reference sequence). The CDR3 consists of 12 residues. CDR3 DNA sequence: TGCGCCATCACCCCAGTTGAGTTCGAGCAGTACTTC. It encodes CAITPVEFEQYF.

This rearrangement joins TRBV5-1 to TRBJ2-2, with unresolved D. CDR3 length equals 14 residues. Trimming shortened V by 0 bases and J by 3 bases, and 6 bases separated the two germline ends. Looked up from germline, CDR1 is SGHRS and CDR2 is YFSETQ. The CDR3 DNA sequence: TGCGCCAGCAGCTTGGCTCTCCACACCGGGGAGCTGTTTTTT. Translated, it gives CASSLALHTGELFF. Variable domain in full (rest from reference TRBV5-1 and TRBJ2-2): KAGVTQTPRYLIKTRGQQVTLSCSPISGHRSVSWYQQTPGQGLQFLFEYFSETQRNKGNFPGRFSGRQFSNSRSEMNVSTLELGDSALYLCASSLALHTGELFFGEGSRLTVL.

This clone is labeled medium-sized. This rearrangement joins TRBV20-1 to TRBJ2-7; D possibly corresponds to TRBD2 (5 bases). CDR1 is DFQATT, CDR2 SNEGSKA, per germline (reference sequence). Trimming took 5 bases from V and 4 from J, leaving 21 bases between them. The CDR3 spans 15 residues. CDR3: CSARGAGLRTYEQYF. The CDR3 DNA follows: TGCAGTGCTCGCGGTGCAGGACTTAGGACGTACGAGCAGTACTTC.

This clone has a count of ten or more. The rearrangement uses TRBV11-1 and TRBJ2-7; 8 nucleotides match TRBD1. V dropped 2 bases and J dropped 6; count of bases not matched to a gene: 12. CDR1 SGHAT and CDR2 FQDESV come from the germline V gene (reference sequence). CDR3 size: 16 residues. CDR3 sequence (DNA): TGTGCCAGCAGCTTAAGCGGCGGGCGACAGGGGTCCGAGCAGTACTTC. Translating gives CASSLSGGRQGSEQYF.

In the case of this clone: One end of the junction varies from germline; a read error may be responsible. The chain employs TRBV7-2 and TRBJ1-2; D uncertain. CDR1 SGHTA and CDR2 FQGNSA come from the germline V gene. The CDR3 runs 13 residues. CDR3 residues: CASGLARSSGYNF. Written as DNA, the CDR3 is TGTGCCAGCGGCTTAGCACGATCGTCTGGCTACAACTTC.

This clone was observed a handful of times. No conserved phenylalanine or tryptophan ends this CDR3, so it is likely a read error. The V call is TRBV10-2, the J call TRBJ2-7, with D possibly matching TRBD2 (5 bases). This CDR3 has 13 amino acids. The germline V and J ends were trimmed by 4 bases and 7 bases, with 14 bases remaining between them. Germline lookup yields CDR1 WSHSY and CDR2 SAAADI. The CDR3 reads CASSGTPMVEQYS. For the CDR3, the DNA is TGCGCCAGCAGTGGGACTCCGATGGTGGAGCAGTACTCC.

This clone was recorded many times. The V gene is TRBV12-5, the J gene TRBJ1-1; D unclear. Germline CDR1 reads LGHNT; CDR2 reads FRNRAP. With 3 bases removed from V and 2 bases from J, the gap between germline ends came to 7 bases. The CDR3 covers 13 residues. This CDR3 is CASGLGTNTEAFF. The CDR3 DNA is TGTGCTAGTGGTTTAGGAACAAACACTGAAGCTTTCTTT. The variable domain in full, completed from reference TRBV12-5 and TRBJ1-1, reads DARVTQTPRHKVTEMGQEVTMRCQPILGHNTVFWYRQTMMQGLELLAYFRNRAPLDDSGMPKDRFSAEMPDATLATLKIQPSEPRDSAVYFCASGLGTNTEAFFGQGTRLTVV.

This clone was seen a few times. With a much larger clone just one base away, this may be a read error. V and J are TRBV5-6 and TRBJ2-1, with TRBD2 matching 8 bases. The CDR3 consists of 16 residues. V gave up 4 bases and J gave up 2 bases; unmatched junction bases: 8. Germline assignment: CDR1 SGHDT and CDR2 YYEEEE. The CDR3 loop is CASSREGLLTYNEQFF. CDR3 nucleotide sequence: TGTGCCAGCAGCCGGGAGGGACTCCTCACCTACAATGAGCAGTTCTTC. The variable domain in full, completed from reference TRBV5-6 and TRBJ2-1, reads DAGVTQSPTHLIKTRGQQVTLRCSPKSGHDTVSWYQQALGQGPQFIFQYYEEEERQRGNFPDRFSGHQFPNYSSELNVNALLLGDSALYLCASSREGLLTYNEQFFGPGTRLTVL.

This clone was seen repeatedly, ten times or more. This chain connects TRBV2 to TRBJ2-3, with 9 bases that match TRBD1. This CDR3 region has 15 residues. CDR1 and CDR2 (germline): SNHLY, FYNNEI. Trimming took 3 bases from V and 4 from J; bases not matched to a gene: 5. CDR3 sequence (DNA): TGTGCCAGCAGTGAGGGACAGGGCAGGTCAGATACGCAGTATTTT. Protein product: CASSEGQGRSDTQYF.

A remark on this clone: It may be a read error: a sequence one base away is much more abundant. This sequence joins TRBV11-1 and TRBJ1-1; D is perhaps TRBD1 (5 bases). CDR1 and CDR2 from the germline V gene are SGHAT and FQDESV (reference sequence). The CDR3 spans 16 residues. In nucleotides, the CDR3 is TGTGCCAGCAGCCCCGGCCAGGGTAAGATGAACACTGAAGCTTCCTTT. Translated, it gives CASSPGQGKMNTEASF.

In regard to this clone: A much larger clone differs from this one at a single base, so this may be a read error. This same CDR3 is encoded by further DNA sequences in the sample. The chain is built from TRBV11-2 and TRBJ2-3; no definite D call. The CDR3 length is 17 residues. The germline CDR1 and CDR2 sequences are SGHAT and FQNNGV. The chain's CDR3 is CVSSPRSSISGTDTQYF. CDR3 sequence (DNA): TGTGTCAGCAGCCCGCGCAGCAGTATCTCTGGCACAGATACGCAGTATTTT.

The V call is TRBV27, the J call TRBJ1-5; perhaps TRBD1 as D (6 bases). Looked up from germline, CDR1 is MNHEY and CDR2 is SMNVEV (reference sequence). The V end lost 6 bases, the J end lost 1 base, and 16 bases lay between the germline ends. The CDR3 consists of 16 residues. The CDR3 sequence is CASSAEGGLSNQPQHF. The CDR3, as DNA: TGTGCCAGCAGCGCTGAAGGGGGATTAAGCAATCAGCCCCAGCATTTT.

In nucleotides, the CDR3 is TGTGCCACCAGTGGCGGGATTACCCCTAAGATCTACGAGCAGTACGTC. Its translation: CATSGGITPKIYEQYV. The V and J genes are TRBV24-1 and TRBJ2-7, with D possibly being TRBD2 (6 bases). V was shortened by 5 bases and J by 3 bases, with 19 bases between the two germline ends. The CDR3 sequence is 16 residues long. The germline CDR1 and CDR2 sequences are KGHDR and SFDVKD.

In its sample, this clone was seen once. The chain carries TRBV5-1 and TRBJ2-7; 9 bases fit TRBD2. The CDR3 is 17 amino acids. The trim removed 0 bases at V and 3 bases at J, leaving 10 bases unmatched. CDR1 SGHRS and CDR2 YFSETQ come from the germline V gene. This CDR3 reads CASSLGSGTSYYYEQYF. As DNA, the CDR3 is TGCGCCAGCAGCTTGGGCTCCGGGACTAGCTACTACTACGAGCAGTACTTC. The full variable domain, its missing parts supplied by reference TRBV5-1 and TRBJ2-7, is KAGVTQTPRYLIKTRGQQVTLSCSPISGHRSVSWYQQTPGQGLQFLFEYFSETQRNKGNFPGRFSGRQFSNSRSEMNVSTLELGDSALYLCASSLGSGTSYYYEQYFGPGTRLTVT.